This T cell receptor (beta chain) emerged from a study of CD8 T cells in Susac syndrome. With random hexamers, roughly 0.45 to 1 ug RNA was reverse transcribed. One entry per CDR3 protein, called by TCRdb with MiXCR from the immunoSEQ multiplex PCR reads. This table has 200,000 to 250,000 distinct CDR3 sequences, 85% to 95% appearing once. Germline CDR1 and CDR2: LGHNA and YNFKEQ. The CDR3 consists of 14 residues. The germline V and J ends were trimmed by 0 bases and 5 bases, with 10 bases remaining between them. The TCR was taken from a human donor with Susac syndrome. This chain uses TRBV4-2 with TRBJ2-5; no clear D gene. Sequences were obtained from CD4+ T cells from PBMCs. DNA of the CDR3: TGTGCCAGCAGCCAAGAACCCGGGTTGGAGACCCAGTACTTC. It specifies CASSQEPGLETQYF.